One sample yielded the 10 T cell receptor beta chains listed below, sequenced in a study of blood T cell repertoires in COVID-19. The table came from immunoSEQ multiplex PCR; TCRdb's copy has only in-frame clones and leaves some out. The repertoire consists of over 85,000 clones, with approximately 72% occurring once and the leading ten covering approximately 25%. The sequencing sample was made of peripheral blood. The receptors originated from an older man with acute or convalescent COVID-19.

This clone appeared a few times. The gene calls are TRBV24-1 and TRBJ2-3; a weak D match, TRBD1 (5 bases). There are 13 residues in the CDR3. Germline CDR1 reads KGHDR; CDR2 reads SFDVKD. The ends were cut back, 10 bases at V and 0 bases at J, with 10 bases in the middle. The CDR3 is CATRQFSTDTQYF. The CDR3 DNA is TGTGCCACGCGACAGTTTAGCACAGATACGCAGTATTTT.

The chain couples TRBV24-1 to TRBJ2-5; perhaps TRBD1 as D (6 bases). The germline gives CDR1 KGHDR, CDR2 SFDVKD. The CDR3 extends over 14 amino acids. V was shortened by 3 bases and J by 2 bases, with 9 bases between the two germline ends. The CDR3 here is CATSDAGEQETQYF. CDR3 nucleotide sequence: TGTGCCACCAGTGATGCAGGGGAACAAGAGACCCAGTACTTC.

The rearrangement links TRBV29-1 to TRBJ2-5; 7 nucleotides match TRBD2. There are 13 residues in the CDR3. Germline CDR1 and CDR2: SQVTM and ANQGSEA. Trimming cost V 5 bases and J 4 bases; bases outside gene matches: 7. CDR3 nucleotide sequence: TGCAGCGTTCTAGCGGTAGGAGGAGAGACCCAGTACTTC. Protein product: CSVLAVGGETQYF.

This clone was recorded only once. This sequence joins TRBV5-4 and TRBJ2-2; D is possibly TRBD2 (6 bases). CDR3 length: 16 amino acids. Germline-derived CDR1 and CDR2 are SGHNT and YYREEE (reference sequence). V dropped 3 bases and J dropped 2 bases, with 14 bases sitting between them. The CDR3 DNA reads as TGTGCCAGCAGCTCCCCTAGCGCCTTTAACACCGGGGAGCTGTTTTTT. It translates to CASSSPSAFNTGELFF.

Ten or more counts support this clone. The sample carries other DNA sequences with the same CDR3. The chain combines TRBV15 with TRBJ2-7; a weak D match, TRBD2 (5 bases). Germline CDR1 is LNHNV and CDR2 is YYDKDF (reference sequence). This CDR3 has 12 amino acids. V was pared by 0 bases and J by 7 bases, with 7 bases between. The CDR3 loop reads CATSREGGEQYF. The CDR3 DNA reads TGTGCCACCAGCAGAGAAGGCGGGGAGCAGTACTTC.

The rearrangement uses TRBV2 and TRBJ2-1, with D possibly TRBD2 on 6 matching bases. This CDR3 spans 14 amino acids. V was shortened by 3 bases and J by 4 bases, with 10 bases between the two germline ends. The germline gives CDR1 SNHLY, CDR2 FYNNEI. CDR3 DNA sequence: TGTGCCAGCAGTGACGTGACTAGTTACAATGAGCAGTTCTTC. This translates into CASSDVTSYNEQFF. Full variable domain (outside the CDR3, taken from reference TRBV2 and TRBJ2-1): EPEVTQTPSHQVTQMGQEVILRCVPISNHLYFYWYRQILGQKVEFLVSFYNNEISEKSEIFDDQFSVERPDGSNFTLKIRSTKLEDSAMYFCASSDVTSYNEQFFGPGTRLTVL.

This clone is a singleton in its sample. This chain uses TRBV21-1 with TRBJ2-1; the D call in the table, TRBD1, was not verified against the DNA. TRBV21-1 is termed a pseudogene. CDR3 size: 16 residues. The CDR3 spells CASSKPTGGAGDEQFF. CDR3 nucleotides: TGTGCCAGCAGCAAACCTACAGGGGGCGCGGGCGATGAGCAGTTCTTC.

In its sample, this clone was seen a few times. The J gene is TRBJ2-7, the V gene TRBV28, with D possibly being TRBD2 (6 bases). CDR1 MDHEN and CDR2 SYDVKM come from the germline V gene. This CDR3 is 16 amino acids long. V was pared by 4 bases and J by 2 bases, with 18 bases between. DNA for the CDR3: TGTGCCAGCAGTTCACGGGGGAGGCCATCTCCCTACGAGCAGTACTTC. This translates into CASSSRGRPSPYEQYF.

This clone was counted between two and nine times. The V and J genes are TRBV11-2 and TRBJ2-7; tentative D call: TRBD1 (6 bases). The CDR3 loop spans 15 amino acids. Per germline, CDR1 SGHAT and CDR2 FQNNGV. V lost 5 bases to trimming and J lost 6 bases, with 20 bases between them. The CDR3 bases are TGTGCCAGCAGCACAAGCCGGGACAACATTGGCGAGCAGTACTTC. It specifies CASSTSRDNIGEQYF.

V usage is TRBV24-1 and J usage is TRBJ1-5, with D unresolved. The CDR3 consists of 18 residues. V lost 2 bases, J lost 5 bases, and 21 bases lay in between. Germline CDR1 and CDR2: KGHDR and SFDVKD. CDR3: CATSDSGRPGEGDQPQHF. The CDR3 bases are TGTGCCACCAGTGATTCGGGGAGACCCGGGGAAGGTGATCAGCCCCAGCATTTT.